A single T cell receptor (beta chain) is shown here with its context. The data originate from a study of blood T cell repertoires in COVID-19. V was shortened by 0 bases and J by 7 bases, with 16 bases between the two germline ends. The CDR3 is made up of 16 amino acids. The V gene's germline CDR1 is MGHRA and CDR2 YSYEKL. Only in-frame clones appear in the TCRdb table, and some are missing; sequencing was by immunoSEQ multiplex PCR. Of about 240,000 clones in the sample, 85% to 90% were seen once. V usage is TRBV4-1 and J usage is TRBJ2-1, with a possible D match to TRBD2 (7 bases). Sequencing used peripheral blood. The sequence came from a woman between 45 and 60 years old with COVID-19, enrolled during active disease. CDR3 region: CASSQDRGAYKNEQFF. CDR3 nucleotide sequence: TGCGCCAGCAGCCAAGATCGGGGGGCCTACAAAAATGAGCAGTTCTTC.